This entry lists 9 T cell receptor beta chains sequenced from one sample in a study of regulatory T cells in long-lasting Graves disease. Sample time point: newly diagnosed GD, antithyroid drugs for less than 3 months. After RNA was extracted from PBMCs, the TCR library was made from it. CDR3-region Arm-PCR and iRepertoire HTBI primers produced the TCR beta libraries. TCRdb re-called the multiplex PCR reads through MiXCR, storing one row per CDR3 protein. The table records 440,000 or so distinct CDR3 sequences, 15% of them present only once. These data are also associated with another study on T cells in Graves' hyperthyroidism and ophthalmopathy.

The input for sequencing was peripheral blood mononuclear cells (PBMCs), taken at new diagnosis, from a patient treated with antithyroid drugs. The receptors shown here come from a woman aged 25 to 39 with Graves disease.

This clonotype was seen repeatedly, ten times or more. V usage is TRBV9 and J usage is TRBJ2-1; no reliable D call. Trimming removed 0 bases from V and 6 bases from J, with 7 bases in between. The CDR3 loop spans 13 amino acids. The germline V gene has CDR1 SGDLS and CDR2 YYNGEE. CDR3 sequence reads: CASSVGLSNEQFF. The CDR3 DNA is TGTGCCAGCAGCGTAGGACTGAGCAATGAGCAGTTCTTC.

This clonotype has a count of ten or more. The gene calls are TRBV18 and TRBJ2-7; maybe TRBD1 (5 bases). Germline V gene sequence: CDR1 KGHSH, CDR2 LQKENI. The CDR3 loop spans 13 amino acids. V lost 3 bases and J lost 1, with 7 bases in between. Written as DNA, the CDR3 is TGTGCCAGCTCACCGACAGCTTCCTACGAGCAGTACTTC. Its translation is CASSPTASYEQYF.

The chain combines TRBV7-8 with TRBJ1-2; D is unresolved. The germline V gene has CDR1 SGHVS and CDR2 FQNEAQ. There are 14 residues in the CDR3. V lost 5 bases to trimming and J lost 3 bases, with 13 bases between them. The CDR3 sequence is CASSPFGLDYGYTF. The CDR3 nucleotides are TGTGCCAGCAGCCCTTTCGGCCTGGACTATGGCTACACCTTC.

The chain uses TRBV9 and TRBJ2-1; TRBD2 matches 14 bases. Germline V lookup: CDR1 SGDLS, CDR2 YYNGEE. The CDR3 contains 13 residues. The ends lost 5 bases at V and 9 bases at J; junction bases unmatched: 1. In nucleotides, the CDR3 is TGTGCCAGCAGGGGACTAGCGGGAGCTGAGCAGTTCTTC. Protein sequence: CASRGLAGAEQFF.

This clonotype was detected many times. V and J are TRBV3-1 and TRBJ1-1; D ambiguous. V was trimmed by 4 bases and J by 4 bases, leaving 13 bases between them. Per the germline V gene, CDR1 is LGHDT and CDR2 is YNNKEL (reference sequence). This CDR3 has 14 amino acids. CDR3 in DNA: TGTGCCAGCAGCCTCCAGAATACCCCCACTGAAGCTTTCTTT. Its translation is CASSLQNTPTEAFF.

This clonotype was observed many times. The DNA of the CDR3 is TGCAGTGCTAGAGTACCCTCTGGACTGGTCCGCACAGATACGCAGTATTTT. It yields the protein CSARVPSGLVRTDTQYF. V is TRBV20-1 and J is TRBJ2-3; a possible D gene is TRBD2 (5 bases). The CDR3 sequence is 17 residues long. Per the germline V gene, CDR1 is DFQATT and CDR2 is SNEGSKA (reference sequence). Trimming shortened V by 1 base and J by 1 base, and 18 bases separated the two germline ends.

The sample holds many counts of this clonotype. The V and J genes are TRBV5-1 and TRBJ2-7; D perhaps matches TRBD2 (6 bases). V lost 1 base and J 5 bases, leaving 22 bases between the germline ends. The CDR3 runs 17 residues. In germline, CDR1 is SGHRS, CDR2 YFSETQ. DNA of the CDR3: TGCGCCAGCAGCTTGACGGTAGGCGACGGGAGCTTCCACGAGCAGTACTTC. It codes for CASSLTVGDGSFHEQYF.

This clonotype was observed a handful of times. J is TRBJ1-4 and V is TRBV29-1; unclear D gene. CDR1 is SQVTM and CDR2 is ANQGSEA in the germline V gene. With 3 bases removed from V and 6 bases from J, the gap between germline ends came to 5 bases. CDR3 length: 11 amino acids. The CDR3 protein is CSVESYEKLFF. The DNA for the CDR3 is TGCAGCGTTGAGTCTTATGAAAAACTGTTTTTT.

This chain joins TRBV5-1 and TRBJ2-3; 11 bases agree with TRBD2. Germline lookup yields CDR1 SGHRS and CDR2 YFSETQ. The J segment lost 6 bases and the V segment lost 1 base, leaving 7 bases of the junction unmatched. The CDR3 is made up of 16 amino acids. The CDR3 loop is CASSLRTSGLGDTQYF. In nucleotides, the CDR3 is TGCGCCAGCAGCTTGCGGACTAGCGGGTTGGGGGATACGCAGTATTTT.